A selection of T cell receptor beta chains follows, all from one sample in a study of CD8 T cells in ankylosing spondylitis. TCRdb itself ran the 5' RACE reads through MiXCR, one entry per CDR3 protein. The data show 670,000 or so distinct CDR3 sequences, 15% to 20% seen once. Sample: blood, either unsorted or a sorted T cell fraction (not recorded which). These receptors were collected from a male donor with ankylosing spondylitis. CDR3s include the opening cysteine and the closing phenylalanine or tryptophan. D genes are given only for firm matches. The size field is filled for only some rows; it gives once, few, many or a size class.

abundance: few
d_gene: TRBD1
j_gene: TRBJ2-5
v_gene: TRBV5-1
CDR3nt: TGCGCCAGCAGCTTGGGGCGACAGGGGGCTGGAGAGACCCAGTACTTC
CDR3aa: CASSLGRQGAGETQYF

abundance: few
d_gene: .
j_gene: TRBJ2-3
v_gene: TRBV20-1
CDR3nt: TGCAGTTCGATTGACCGGAGGACAGATACGCAGTATTTT
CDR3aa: CSSIDRRTDTQYF

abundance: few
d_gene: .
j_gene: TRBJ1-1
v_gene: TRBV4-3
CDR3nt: TGCGCCAGCAGCCCAGGTTCGAAAGACACTGAAGCTTTCTTT
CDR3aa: CASSPGSKDTEAFF

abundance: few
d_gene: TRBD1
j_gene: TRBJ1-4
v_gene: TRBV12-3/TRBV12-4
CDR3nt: TGTGCCAGCAGTAGGACAGGTTGGGAGGGTGAAAAACTGTTTTTT
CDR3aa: CASSRTGWEGEKLFF

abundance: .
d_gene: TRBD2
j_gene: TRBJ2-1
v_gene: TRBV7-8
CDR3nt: TGTGCCAGCAGCTTAGGGGTCCGGGAGGGAAATGAGCAGTTCTTC
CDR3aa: CASSLGVREGNEQFF

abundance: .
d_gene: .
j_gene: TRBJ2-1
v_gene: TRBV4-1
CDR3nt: TGCGCCAGCAGCCAAGGGGCAGGGGACTTACCCTCCTACAATGAGCAGTTCTTC
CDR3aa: CASSQGAGDLPSYNEQFF

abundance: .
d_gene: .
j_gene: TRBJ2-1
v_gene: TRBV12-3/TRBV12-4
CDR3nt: TGTGCCAGCAGTTTCGTCCCAACAGTGGAGCAGTTCTTC
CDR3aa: CASSFVPTVEQFF

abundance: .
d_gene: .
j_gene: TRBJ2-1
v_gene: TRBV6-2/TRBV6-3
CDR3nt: TGTGCCAGCAGACTTGGGACCGGAGGGTCCTACAATGAGCAGTTCTTC
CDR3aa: CASRLGTGGSYNEQFF

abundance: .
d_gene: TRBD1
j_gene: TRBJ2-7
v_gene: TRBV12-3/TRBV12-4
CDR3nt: TGTGCCAGCTCCGACAGGGACTCCTACGAGCAGTACTTC
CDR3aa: CASSDRDSYEQYF

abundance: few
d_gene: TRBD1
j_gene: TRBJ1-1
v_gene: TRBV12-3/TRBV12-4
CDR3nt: TGTGCCAGCAGTCGACGGGACGGACAGGGGGCTGAAGCTTTCTTT
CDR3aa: CASSRRDGQGAEAFF

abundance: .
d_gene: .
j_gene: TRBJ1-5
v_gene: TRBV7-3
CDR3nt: TGTGCCAGCAGCTTAATTAGGGATAATGTGGCACATCAGCCCCAGCATTTT
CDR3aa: CASSLIRDNVAHQPQHF

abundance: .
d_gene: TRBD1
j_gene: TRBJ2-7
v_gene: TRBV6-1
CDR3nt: TGTGCCAGCAAGAGGACAGGGGGTGTCGACGAGCAGTACTTC
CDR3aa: CASKRTGGVDEQYF

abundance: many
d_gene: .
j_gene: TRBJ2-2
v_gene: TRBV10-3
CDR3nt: TGTGCCATCAGTGAGTCAGCTATCGGGGAGCTGTTTTTT
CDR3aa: CAISESAIGELFF

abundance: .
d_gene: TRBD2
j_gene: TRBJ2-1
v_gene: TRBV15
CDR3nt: TGTGCCACCAGCAGAGGGGCGGGGGGTTTCTACAATGAGCAGTTCTTC
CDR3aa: CATSRGAGGFYNEQFF